Following are 8 T cell receptor beta chains from one sample sequenced in a study of blood T cell repertoires in COVID-19 (dated by TCRdb to 2020 to 2021). Libraries were prepared through the immunoSEQ multiplex PCR assay. TCRdb took this table from immuneACCESS and kept in-frame rearrangements with V and J called. Such tables lack part of the clones; where checked against another copy, unresolved V genes explain under half of the gap, and the rest is unexplained. The sample table holds 40,000 to 60,000 clones, of which 70% to 85% were seen once. Clones ranked in the top ten supply 11% to 15% of the sample. Sequences were obtained from peripheral blood. The receptor source for this set is a human donor in a cohort sampled during active COVID-19.

The chain links TRBV3-1 (or the pseudogene TRBV3-2) to TRBJ1-5; D gene ambiguous. CDR3 length: 14 residues. The germline gives CDR1 LGHDT, CDR2 YNNKEL (reference sequence). Trimming cost V 0 bases and J 0 bases, with 3 bases left between them. The chain's CDR3 is CASSQEYSNQPQHF. In nucleotides, the CDR3 is TGTGCCAGCAGCCAAGAGTATAGCAATCAGCCCCAGCATTTT.

The chain joins TRBV4-3 to TRBJ1-2, with 7 positions matching TRBD1. The germline V gene has CDR1 LGHNA and CDR2 YSLEER. The V and J ends lost 2 bases and 4 bases, in that order; junction bases with no gene match: 4. The CDR3 covers 14 residues. The DNA of the CDR3 is TGCGCCAGCAGCCAAAACAGGGGAATCTATGGCTACACCTTC. Its protein product is CASSQNRGIYGYTF.

This chain uses TRBV27 with TRBJ2-1; possibly TRBD2 for D (6 bases). CDR1 MNHEY and CDR2 SMNVEV come from the germline V gene (reference sequence). Trimming removed 1 base at V and 10 bases at J, with 8 bases between. This CDR3 is built from 12 residues. CDR3 in DNA: TGTGCCAGCAGTTTATATGCGGGAGAGCAGTTCTTC. Protein sequence: CASSLYAGEQFF.

This chain joins TRBV6-5 and TRBJ1-2; 7 bases are a match to TRBD1. The CDR3 totals 16 residues. CDR1 is MNHEY, CDR2 SVGAGI, per germline. J gave up 4 bases and V 0 bases, and 8 bases lay outside the gene matches. CDR3 nucleotide sequence: TGTGCCAGCAGTTACTCGAGTGGAACAGGGGCCTATGGCTACACCTTC. This sequence encodes CASSYSSGTGAYGYTF.

The chain is built from TRBV6-2 or TRBV6-3 and TRBJ1-1; the D gene is possibly TRBD1 (5 bases). Trimming cost V 0 bases and J 5 bases, with 10 bases left between them. The CDR3 consists of 14 residues. The germline CDR1 and CDR2 sequences are MNHEY and SVGEGT. The CDR3 nucleotides are TGTGCCAGCAGTTACTCCGGGGGGGGTACTGAAGCTTTCTTT. It encodes CASSYSGGGTEAFF.

This chain joins TRBV5-1 and TRBJ2-3, with a weak D call TRBD1 (5 bases). The CDR3 has 15 residues. CDR1 is SGHRS, CDR2 YFSETQ, per germline. Trimming cost V 0 bases and J 5 bases, with 13 bases left between them. The CDR3 bases are TGCGCCAGCAGCTTGGCAGGCAGGGTGGTAGATACGCAGTATTTT. Translated: CASSLAGRVVDTQYF.

The chain links TRBV7-9 to TRBJ2-7; TRBD2 aligns across 10 bases. The germline V gene encodes CDR1 SEHNR and CDR2 FQNEAQ (reference sequence). This CDR3 comprises 16 residues. V gave up 1 base and J gave up 7 bases; unmatched junction bases: 10. This chain's CDR3 is CASSLGEGLARREQYF. CDR3 bases: TGTGCCAGCAGCTTAGGAGAGGGACTAGCGCGGCGGGAGCAGTACTTC. The variable domain in full, with the rest retrieved from reference TRBV7-9 and TRBJ2-7, is DTGVSQNPRHKITKRGQNVTFRCDPISEHNRLYWYRQTLGQGPEFLTYFQNEAQLEKSRLLSDRFSAERPKGSFSTLEIQRTEQGDSAMYLCASSLGEGLARREQYFGPGTRLTVT.

This clone has a single count. The genes are TRBV6-1 and TRBJ2-1, with a tentative D call TRBD2 (6 bases). With 0 bases removed from V and 3 bases from J, the gap between germline ends came to 12 bases. The V gene's germline CDR1 is MNHNS and CDR2 SASEGT. The CDR3 covers 16 residues. As DNA, the CDR3 is TGTGCCAGCAGTGAAGCTGGAGGGACTTACTACAATGAGCAGTTCTTC. Amino acid sequence: CASSEAGGTYYNEQFF.